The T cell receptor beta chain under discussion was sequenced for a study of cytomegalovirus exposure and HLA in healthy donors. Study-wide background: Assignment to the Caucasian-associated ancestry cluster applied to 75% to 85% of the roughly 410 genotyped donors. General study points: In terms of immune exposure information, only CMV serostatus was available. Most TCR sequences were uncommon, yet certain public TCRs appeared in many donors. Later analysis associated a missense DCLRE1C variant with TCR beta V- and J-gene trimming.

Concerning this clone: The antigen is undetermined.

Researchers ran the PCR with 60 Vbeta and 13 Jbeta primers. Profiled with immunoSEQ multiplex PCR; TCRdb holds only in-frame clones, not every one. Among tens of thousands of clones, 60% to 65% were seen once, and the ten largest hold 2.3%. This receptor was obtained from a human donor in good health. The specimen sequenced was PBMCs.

CDR3 in DNA: TGTGCCAGCAGTGAGGTGGGGCTGGGCTATGGCTACACCTTC. Its translation: CASSEVGLGYGYTF. The chain has TRBV6-1 and TRBJ1-2, with D perhaps TRBD1 (5 bases). Looked up from germline, CDR1 is MNHNS and CDR2 is SASEGT. Trimming left V 3 bases short and J 4 bases short, with 12 bases between. There are 14 residues in the CDR3.